The entry below gives a single T cell receptor (beta chain) sequence along with its context. Its antigen is unidentified. Assay: immunoSEQ multiplex PCR; the TCRdb copy retains only in-frame clones and omits some. Of 36,000 or so clones in the sample, 77% were seen once. This specimen belongs to a study of CD4 T cells in relation to SARS-CoV-2 and coronaviruses. The CDR3 loop spans 15 amino acids. Germline loops: CDR1 SGHVS, CDR2 FQNEAQ. V was clipped by 2 bases and J by 6 bases, with 14 bases between them. This clonotype originated in an adult with COVID-19. Sample: memory CD4+ T cells from PBMCs, cultured in vitro. The gene calls are TRBV7-8 and TRBJ1-5; D remains ambiguous. This CDR3 is CASSLSGQVAQPQHF. The CDR3 region has the DNA TGTGCCAGCAGCTTATCGGGTCAGGTTGCTCAGCCCCAGCATTTT. Using reference TRBV7-8 and TRBJ1-5 for the parts outside the CDR3, the full variable domain is GAGVSQSPRYKVAKRGQDVALRCDPISGHVSLFWYQQALGQGPEFLTYFQNEAQLDKSGLPSDRFFAERPEGSVSTLKIQRTQQEDSAVYLCASSLSGQVAQPQHFGDGTRLSIL.